This entry lists 26 T cell receptor beta chains sequenced from one sample in a study of CD8+CD57+ T cells in acquired aplastic anemia. Profiling of TCR beta VDJ combinations and CDR3 sequences used genomic DNA as template. TCRdb reprocessed the reads via MiXCR and lists one record per CDR3 protein. The sample includes hundreds of thousands of distinct CDR3 sequences, about a third of them seen just once. In patients chosen for sequencing, flow cytometry had shown CD8+CD57+ cell expansion. The sample comprised sorted CD4+, CD8+, or CD8+CD57+ T cells (not recorded which) from PBMCs. Every receptor here comes from a human donor with aplastic anemia.

A few counts support this clonotype. The J gene is TRBJ1-5, the V gene TRBV20-1, with 9 bases matching TRBD1. The CDR3 covers 16 residues. J gave up 6 bases and V 1 base, and 10 bases lay outside the gene matches. Germline V lookup: CDR1 DFQATT, CDR2 SNEGSKA (reference sequence). The CDR3 DNA sequence: TGCAGTGCTAGAGGGGACAGGGCCAGGGGCAGTCAGCCCCAGCATTTT. Protein product: CSARGDRARGSQPQHF.

In this sample, this clonotype turned up once. The chain recombines TRBV29-1 with TRBJ1-2, with D possibly matching TRBD1 (5 bases). CDR3 size: 13 residues. The germline CDR1 and CDR2 sequences are SQVTM and ANQGSEA. The V gene lost 6 bases and the J gene lost 13 bases, with 24 bases spanning the gap. CDR3 loop: CSVEDGRGGPFTF. DNA for the CDR3: TGCAGCGTGGAGGACGGAAGGGGAGGTCCCTTCACCTTC.

By share of the sample, this clonotype is medium-sized. The V call is TRBV29-1, the J call TRBJ1-2; D is ambiguous. The ends were cut back, 3 bases at V and 6 bases at J, with 11 bases in the middle. The CDR3 has 12 residues. Per germline, CDR1 SQVTM and CDR2 ANQGSEA. CDR3 in amino acids: CSVDRSADGYTF. CDR3 DNA sequence: TGCAGCGTTGATCGGTCAGCGGATGGCTACACCTTC.

This clonotype showed up just a few times. Just one base apart from a much larger clone, this may be a read error. The rearrangement joins TRBV24-1 to TRBJ2-7; no reliable D call. Germline V gives CDR1 KGHDR, CDR2 SFDVKD. The CDR3 length is 13 residues. With 4 bases removed from V and 2 bases from J, the gap between germline ends came to 8 bases. CDR3 sequence (DNA): TGTGCCACCAGTGAAAACAGCCCCTACGAGCAGTACTTC. Amino acid sequence: CATSENSPYEQYF.

There are many counts of this clonotype. V usage is TRBV10-3 and J usage is TRBJ1-1, with D uncertain. The germline CDR1 and CDR2 sequences are ENHRY and SYGVKD. Trimming pared 4 bases from V and 6 bases from J, leaving 9 bases between. This CDR3 region has 12 residues. Here the CDR3 DNA reads TGTGCCATCAGTGCCTCTGGGGCTGAAGCTTTCTTT. This gives the protein CAISASGAEAFF.

The chain couples TRBV7-2 to TRBJ2-5; TRBD2 might be the D (6 bases). The CDR3 has 13 residues. Between the trimmed V and J ends, which lost 8 bases and 2 bases, there was a span of 12 bases. Germline V lookup: CDR1 SGHTA, CDR2 FQGNSA. The CDR3 region has the DNA TGTGCCAGCTGTGGGGACTTTCAAGAGACCCAGTACTTC. It specifies CASCGDFQETQYF. Combining the CDR3 with reference TRBV7-2 and TRBJ2-5 gives the whole variable domain GAGVSQSPSNKVTEKGKDVELRCDPISGHTALYWYRQSLGQGLEFLIYFQGNSAPDKSGLPSDRFSAERTGGSVSTLTIQRTQQEDSAVYLCASCGDFQETQYFGPGTRLLVL.

This clonotype was seen ten or more times. Given a much more abundant clone one base away, this may be a read error. The chain carries TRBV7-9 and TRBJ2-3; D unresolved. Germline V CDR1 and CDR2: SEHNR, FQNEAQ (reference sequence). The CDR3 runs to 12 residues. The V gene lost 4 bases and the J gene lost 0 bases, with 2 bases spanning the gap. As DNA, the CDR3 is TGTGCCAGCAGCTGGAGCACAGATACGCAGTATTTT. This codes for CASSWSTDTQYF.

The sample holds many counts of this clonotype. The chain recombines TRBV20-1 with TRBJ2-7; the D gene is possibly TRBD2 (5 bases). The V gene's germline CDR1 is DFQATT and CDR2 SNEGSKA (reference sequence). This CDR3 has 13 amino acids. The V end lost 7 bases, the J end lost 1 base, and 14 bases lay between the germline ends. CDR3 sequence (DNA): TGCAGTGGGCGGGCACGGGCTTCCTACGAGCAGTACTTC. Residues: CSGRARASYEQYF.

The J gene is TRBJ2-6, the V gene TRBV13, with 11 bases aligning to TRBD2. The CDR3 runs 20 residues. Germline V CDR1 and CDR2: PRHDT, FYEKMQ (reference sequence). V gave up 5 bases and J gave up 4 bases; unmatched junction bases: 16. CDR3 sequence reads: CASSPRLRLAGLPGANVLTF. Here the CDR3 DNA reads TGTGCCAGCAGCCCACGGCTAAGACTAGCGGGACTCCCCGGGGCCAACGTCCTGACTTTC.

This clonotype appeared many times. The chain recombines TRBV12-3 or TRBV12-4 with TRBJ1-3; unclear D gene. The V end was cut by 5 bases, the J end by 4 bases, with 3 bases between. This CDR3 comprises 11 residues. The CDR3 region is CASSMGNTIYF. The CDR3 region has the DNA TGTGCCAGCAGTATGGGAAACACCATATATTTT.

The chain carries TRBV2 and TRBJ1-1, with no clear D. The CDR3 extends over 14 amino acids. Trimming left V 2 bases short and J 0 bases short, with 7 bases between. The V gene's germline CDR1 is SNHLY and CDR2 FYNNEI. The CDR3 sequence is CASSELAMNTEAFF. The CDR3 DNA follows: TGTGCCAGCAGTGAACTGGCGATGAACACTGAAGCTTTCTTT.

For this clonotype: This may be a read error, as it is one base from a much larger clone. This chain joins TRBV12-3 or TRBV12-4 and TRBJ1-2, with D possibly being TRBD1 (6 bases). V was trimmed by 6 bases and J by 6 bases, leaving 11 bases between them. This CDR3 contains 12 residues. CDR3 residues: CASSRTAHGYTF. CDR3 sequence (DNA): TGTGCCAGCAGCCGGACAGCCCATGGCTACACCTTC.

The genes are TRBV3-1 and TRBJ2-1; TRBD2 is a possible D gene (6 bases). The end of the DNA aligns better with TRBJ2-7, so the J call may be wrong. Germline V gene data show CDR1 as LGHDT and CDR2 as YNNKEL (reference sequence). The CDR3 loop spans 15 amino acids. This CDR3 is CASSQRRRGSNEQYF. The DNA of the CDR3 is TGTGCCAGCAGCCAACGCCGGCGGGGATCTAACGAGCAGTACTTC.

The V and J genes are TRBV20-1 and TRBJ2-7, with 7 bases that match TRBD1. Germline V lookup: CDR1 DFQATT, CDR2 SNEGSKA (reference sequence). The J segment lost 5 bases and the V segment lost 0 bases, leaving 7 bases of the junction unmatched. There are 14 residues in the CDR3. CDR3 bases: TGCAGTGCTAGAGATAGGGGGCGCTTACACGAGCAGTACTTC. Its protein is CSARDRGRLHEQYF.

This rearrangement joins TRBV11-1 to TRBJ2-1; 9 positions agree with TRBD2. V gave up 2 bases and J gave up 2 bases; unmatched junction bases: 4. Germline values: CDR1 SGHAT, CDR2 FQDESV (reference sequence). The CDR3 length is 16 residues. CDR3 sequence reads: CASSLLGLATYNEQFF. CDR3 DNA sequence: TGTGCCAGCAGCTTACTCGGACTAGCGACCTACAATGAGCAGTTCTTC.

CDR3 sequence (DNA): TGCAGTGCTAGCCCCCAGGGACTAGCGGGAGATGAGCAGTTCTTC. It encodes CSASPQGLAGDEQFF. The rearrangement joins TRBV20-1 to TRBJ2-1; 14 bases agree with TRBD2. CDR3 length: 15 amino acids. V trimming: 3 bases; J trimming: 8 bases; junction bases outside the gene matches: 6. Germline V gene sequence: CDR1 DFQATT, CDR2 SNEGSKA (reference sequence).

This clonotype was counted a few times. The chain is built from TRBV20-1 and TRBJ2-2; 8 nucleotides agree with TRBD2. Germline values: CDR1 DFQATT, CDR2 SNEGSKA (reference sequence). V lost 2 bases to trimming and J lost 7 bases; unmatched junction nucleotides: 15. The CDR3 contains 17 residues. The CDR3 nucleotides are TGCAGTGCTAGAAAGTCCAAAAGCGGGAGAGTGGGCGGGGAGCTGTTTTTT. This gives the protein CSARKSKSGRVGGELFF.

The rearrangement uses TRBV20-1 and TRBJ2-5, with TRBD2 matching over 10 bases. Germline CDR1 reads DFQATT; CDR2 reads SNEGSKA (reference sequence). The CDR3 spans 14 residues. After removal of 3 bases from V and 5 bases from J, the junction contained 6 bases not matched to a gene. CDR3 sequence reads: CSARVLAGVETQYF. As DNA, the CDR3 is TGCAGTGCTAGGGTGCTAGCGGGAGTGGAGACCCAGTACTTC.

In its sample, this clonotype was seen many times. V usage is TRBV7-8 and J usage is TRBJ1-2; 9 bases match TRBD1. The CDR3 runs 14 residues. Losses at the gene ends were 5 bases for V and 6 bases for J; bases not matched to a gene: 7. Germline V gene sequence: CDR1 SGHVS, CDR2 FQNEAQ. The CDR3 loop is CASSLRTGEHGYTF. Here the CDR3 DNA reads TGTGCCAGCAGCCTAAGGACAGGGGAGCATGGCTACACCTTC.

For the CDR3, the DNA is TGTGCCAGCAGTTCGACCACGGGCGAGCAGTACTTC. Its protein is CASSSTTGEQYF. V gene TRBV7-2 combines with J gene TRBJ2-7; D is unclear. The CDR3 covers 12 residues. Germline lookup yields CDR1 SGHTA and CDR2 FQGNSA. Trimming left V 6 bases short and J 6 bases short, with 12 bases between.

The rearrangement joins TRBV25-1 to TRBJ1-2; D uncertain. CDR3 length equals 15 residues. Between the trimmed V and J ends, which lost 7 bases and 2 bases, there was a span of 17 bases. Germline-derived CDR1 and CDR2 are MGHDK and SYGVNS. The CDR3 DNA is TGTGCCAGCATTCCCAATACCCGGGTGAACTATGGCTACACCTTC. Amino acids: CASIPNTRVNYGYTF.

This chain uses TRBV12-3 or TRBV12-4 with TRBJ2-7; no definite D call. Trimming shortened V by 3 bases and J by 6 bases, and 6 bases separated the two germline ends. The CDR3 sequence is 11 residues long. In DNA, the CDR3 is TGTGCCAGCAGTTTGTCGGCCGAGCAGTACTTC. This translates into CASSLSAEQYF.

In this sample, this clonotype turned up many times. This CDR3 is CASTQGRSDSPLHF. The CDR3 region has the DNA TGTGCCAGCACGCAGGGACGGTCGGATTCACCCCTCCACTTT. This chain connects TRBV7-8 to TRBJ1-6; D possibly corresponds to TRBD1 (5 bases). This CDR3 is 14 amino acids long. V was clipped by 7 bases and J by 8 bases, with 15 bases between them. CDR1 is SGHVS, CDR2 FQNEAQ, per germline.

This clonotype was seen at least ten times. The genes are TRBV20-1 and TRBJ2-5; unclear D gene. The V and J ends lost 5 bases and 4 bases respectively, with 11 bases between them. The CDR3 extends over 12 amino acids. Germline-derived CDR1 and CDR2 are DFQATT and SNEGSKA (reference sequence). The CDR3 nucleotides read TGCAGTGCTGACATGGGCGGAGAGACCCAGTACTTC. As protein: CSADMGGETQYF.

The sample holds many counts of this clonotype. This chain uses TRBV7-8 with TRBJ1-6; TRBD1 agrees at 7 bases. Per germline, CDR1 SGHVS and CDR2 FQNEAQ. The junction had 7 bases not matched to a gene; V was cut back by 4 bases and J by 7 bases. CDR3 length: 15 residues. The CDR3 nucleotides read TGTGCCAGCAGCTCAGCCGGGACAGCCAATTCACCCCTCCACTTT. The encoded protein is CASSSAGTANSPLHF.

The chain uses TRBV2 and TRBJ1-2, with D unresolved. CDR1 SNHLY and CDR2 FYNNEI come from the germline V gene. This CDR3 comprises 13 residues. V lost 6 bases and J lost 0, with 8 bases in between. This CDR3 is CASRAIANYGYTF. In DNA, the CDR3 is TGTGCCAGCAGAGCCATCGCTAACTATGGCTACACCTTC.